This T cell receptor (beta chain) was recorded in a study of blood T cells in healthy people across ages. Whole-study results and caveats: Compared with aged donors, long-lived donors showed fewer expanded clones, suggesting selection.

The CDR3 spans 15 residues. The V gene lost 7 bases and the J gene lost 0 bases, with 13 bases spanning the gap. Germline CDR1 MGHDK, CDR2 SYGVNS. As for this clonotype: Its matching antigen is unknown.

The authors extracted at least 5 micrograms of total RNA per sample. The authors ran a second PCR of 7 to 11 cycles using a sample-barcoded 5' primer and a J-beta primer mix. TCRdb redid the calling of the 5' RACE reads with MiXCR, one entry per CDR3 protein. The sample lists roughly 680,000 distinct CDR3 sequences, under 65% occurring once. The rearrangement joins TRBV25-1 to TRBJ2-1, with D perhaps TRBD1 or TRBD2 (5 bases each). The TCR originated in a woman of 80 years or more in good health. What was sequenced was blood. In DNA, the CDR3 is TGTGCCAGCATAATGCAGGGACCCTCCTACAATGAGCAGTTCTTC. This gives the protein CASIMQGPSYNEQFF. Supplemented by reference TRBV25-1 and TRBJ2-1, the full variable domain reads EADIYQTPRYLVIGTGKKITLECSQTMGHDKMYWYQQDPGMELHLIHYSYGVNSTEKGDLSSESTVSRIRTEHFPLTLESARPSHTSQYLCASIMQGPSYNEQFFGPGTRLTVL.